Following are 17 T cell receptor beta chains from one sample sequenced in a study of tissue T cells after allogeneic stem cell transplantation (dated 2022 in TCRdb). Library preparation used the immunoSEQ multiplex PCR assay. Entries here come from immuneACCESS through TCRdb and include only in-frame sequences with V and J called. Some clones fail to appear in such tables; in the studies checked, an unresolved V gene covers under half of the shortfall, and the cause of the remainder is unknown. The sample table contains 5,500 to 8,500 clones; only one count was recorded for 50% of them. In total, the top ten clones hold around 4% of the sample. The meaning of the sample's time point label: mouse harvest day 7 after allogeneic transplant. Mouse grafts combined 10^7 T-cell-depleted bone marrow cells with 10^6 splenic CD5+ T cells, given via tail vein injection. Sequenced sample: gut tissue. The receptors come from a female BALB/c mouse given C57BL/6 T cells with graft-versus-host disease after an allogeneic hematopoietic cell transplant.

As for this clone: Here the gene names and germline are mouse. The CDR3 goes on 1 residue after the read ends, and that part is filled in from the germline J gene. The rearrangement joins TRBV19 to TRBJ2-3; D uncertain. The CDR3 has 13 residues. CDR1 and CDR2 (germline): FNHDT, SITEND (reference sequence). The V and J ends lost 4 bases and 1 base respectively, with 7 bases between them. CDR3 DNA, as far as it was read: TGTGCCAGCAGTCCGGAAGGTGCAGAAACGCTGTAT. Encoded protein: CASSPEGAETLY. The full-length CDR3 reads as CASSPEGAETLYF.

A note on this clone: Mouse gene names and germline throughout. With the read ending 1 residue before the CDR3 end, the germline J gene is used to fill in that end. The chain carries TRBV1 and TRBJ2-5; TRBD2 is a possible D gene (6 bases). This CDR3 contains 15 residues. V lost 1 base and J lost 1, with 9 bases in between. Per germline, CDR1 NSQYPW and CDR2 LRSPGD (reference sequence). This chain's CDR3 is CTCSAVAGDQDTQYF. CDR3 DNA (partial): TGCACCTGCAGTGCAGTGGCTGGGGACCAAGACACCCAGTAC.

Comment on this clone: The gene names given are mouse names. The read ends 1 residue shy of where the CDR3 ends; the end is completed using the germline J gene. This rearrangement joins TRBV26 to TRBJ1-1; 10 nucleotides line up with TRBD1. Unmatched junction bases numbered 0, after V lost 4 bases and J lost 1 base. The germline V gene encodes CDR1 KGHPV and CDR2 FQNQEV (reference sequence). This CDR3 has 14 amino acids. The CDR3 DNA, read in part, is TGTGCCAGCAGTCGGACAGGGGGGAACACAGAAGTCTTC. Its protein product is CASSRTGGNTEVF. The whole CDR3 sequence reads CASSRTGGNTEVFF.

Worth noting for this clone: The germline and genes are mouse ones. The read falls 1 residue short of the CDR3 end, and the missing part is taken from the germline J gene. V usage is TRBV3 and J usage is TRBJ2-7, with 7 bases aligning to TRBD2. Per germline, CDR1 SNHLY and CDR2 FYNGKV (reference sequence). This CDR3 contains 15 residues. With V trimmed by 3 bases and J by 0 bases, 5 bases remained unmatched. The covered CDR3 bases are TGTGCCAGCAGCTTTGACTGGGCTTTCTCCTATGAACAGTAC. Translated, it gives CASSFDWAFSYEQY. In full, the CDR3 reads CASSFDWAFSYEQYF. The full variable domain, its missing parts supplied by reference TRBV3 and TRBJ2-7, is GPKVLQIPSHQIIDMGQMVTLNCDPVSNHLYFYWYKQILGQQMEFLVNFYNGKVMEKSKLFKDQFSVERPDGSYFTLKIQPTALEDSAVYFCASSFDWAFSYEQYFGPGTRLTVL.

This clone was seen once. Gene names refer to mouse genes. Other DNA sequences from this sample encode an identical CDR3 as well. CDR3 loop: CASSPRQKNYAEQFF. The part of the CDR3 DNA that was read is TGTGCCAGCAGCCCTCGACAGAAAAACTATGCTGAGCAGTTC. V gene TRBV5 combines with J gene TRBJ2-1; D possibly corresponds to TRBD1 (5 bases). Read coverage stops 1 residue before the CDR3 terminus; the germline J gene supplies the remainder. CDR1 and CDR2 (germline): LGHNA, YNLKQL (reference sequence). V lost 4 bases and J 1 base, leaving 11 bases between the germline ends. CDR3 length: 15 amino acids.

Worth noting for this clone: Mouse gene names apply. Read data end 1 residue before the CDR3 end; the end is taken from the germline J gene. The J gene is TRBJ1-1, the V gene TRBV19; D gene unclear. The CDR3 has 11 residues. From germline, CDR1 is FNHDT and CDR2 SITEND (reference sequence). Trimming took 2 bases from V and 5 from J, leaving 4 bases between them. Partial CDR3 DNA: TGTGCCAGCAGTATCGAGACAGAAGTCTTC. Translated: CASSIETEVF. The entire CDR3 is CASSIETEVFF.

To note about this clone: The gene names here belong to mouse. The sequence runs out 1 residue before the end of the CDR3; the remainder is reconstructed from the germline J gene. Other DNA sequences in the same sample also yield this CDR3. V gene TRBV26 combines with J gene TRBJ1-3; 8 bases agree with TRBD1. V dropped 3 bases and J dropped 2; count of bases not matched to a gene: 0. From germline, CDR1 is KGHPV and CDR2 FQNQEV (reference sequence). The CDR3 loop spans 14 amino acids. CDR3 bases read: TGTGCCAGCAGTCTACAGGGGGCTGGAAATACGCTCTAT. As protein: CASSLQGAGNTLY. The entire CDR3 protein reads CASSLQGAGNTLYF.

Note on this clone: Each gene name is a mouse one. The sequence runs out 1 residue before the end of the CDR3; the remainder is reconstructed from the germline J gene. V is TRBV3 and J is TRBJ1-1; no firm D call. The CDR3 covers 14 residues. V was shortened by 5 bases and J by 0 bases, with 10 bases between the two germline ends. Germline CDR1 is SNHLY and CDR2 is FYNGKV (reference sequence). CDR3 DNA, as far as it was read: TGTGCCAGCAGCCCGACTTGGGCAAACACAGAAGTCTTC. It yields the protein CASSPTWANTEVF. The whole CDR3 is CASSPTWANTEVFF.

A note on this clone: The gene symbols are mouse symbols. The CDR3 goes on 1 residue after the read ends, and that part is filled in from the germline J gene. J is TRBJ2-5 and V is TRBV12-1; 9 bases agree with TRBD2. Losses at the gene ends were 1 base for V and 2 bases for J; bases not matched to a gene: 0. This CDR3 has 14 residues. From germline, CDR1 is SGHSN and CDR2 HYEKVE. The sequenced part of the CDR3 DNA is TGTGCCAGCTCTCTGGGACTGGGCCAAGACACCCAGTAC. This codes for CASSLGLGQDTQY. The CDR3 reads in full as CASSLGLGQDTQYF. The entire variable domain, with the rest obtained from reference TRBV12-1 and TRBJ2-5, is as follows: DSGVVQSPRHIIKEKGGRSVLTCIPISGHSNVVWYQQTLGKELKFLIQHYEKVERDKGFLPSRFSVQQFDDYHSEMNMSALELEDSAMYFCASSLGLGQDTQYFGPGTRLLVL.

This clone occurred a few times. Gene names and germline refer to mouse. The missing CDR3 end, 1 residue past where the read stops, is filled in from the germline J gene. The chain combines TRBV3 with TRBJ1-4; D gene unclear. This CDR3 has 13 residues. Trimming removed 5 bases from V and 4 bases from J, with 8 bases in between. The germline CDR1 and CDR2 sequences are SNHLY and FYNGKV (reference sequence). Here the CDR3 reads CASSRTSNERLFF. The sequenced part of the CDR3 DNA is TGTGCCAGCAGCCGAACAAGCAACGAAAGATTATTT.

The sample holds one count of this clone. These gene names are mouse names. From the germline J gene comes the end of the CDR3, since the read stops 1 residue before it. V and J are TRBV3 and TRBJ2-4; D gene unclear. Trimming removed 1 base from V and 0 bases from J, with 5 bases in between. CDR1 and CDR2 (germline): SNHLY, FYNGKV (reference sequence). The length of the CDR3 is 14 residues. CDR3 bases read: TGTGCCAGCAGCTTAGACACCAGTCAAAACACCTTGTAC. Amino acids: CASSLDTSQNTLY. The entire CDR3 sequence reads CASSLDTSQNTLYF. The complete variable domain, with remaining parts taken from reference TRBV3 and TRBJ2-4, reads GPKVLQIPSHQIIDMGQMVTLNCDPVSNHLYFYWYKQILGQQMEFLVNFYNGKVMEKSKLFKDQFSVERPDGSYFTLKIQPTALEDSAVYFCASSLDTSQNTLYFGAGTRLSVL.

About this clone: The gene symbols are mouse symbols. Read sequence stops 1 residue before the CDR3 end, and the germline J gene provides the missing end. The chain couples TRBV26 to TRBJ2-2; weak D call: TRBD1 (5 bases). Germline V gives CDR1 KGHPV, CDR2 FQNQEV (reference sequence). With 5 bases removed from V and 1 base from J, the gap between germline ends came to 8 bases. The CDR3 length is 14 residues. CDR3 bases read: TGTGCCAGCAGTGTCGACAGAAACACCGGGCAGCTCTAC. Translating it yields CASSVDRNTGQLY. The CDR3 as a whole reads CASSVDRNTGQLYF.

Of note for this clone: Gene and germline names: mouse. CDR3: CASSLLGPSAETLYF. CDR3 bases read: TGTGCCAGCAGTCTACTGGGGCCTAGTGCAGAAACGCTGTAT. The chain uses TRBV26 and TRBJ2-3; TRBD2 matches 7 bases. The CDR3 goes on 1 residue after the read ends, and that part is filled in from the germline J gene. V dropped 3 bases and J dropped 0; count of bases not matched to a gene: 3. Germline V gives CDR1 KGHPV, CDR2 FQNQEV (reference sequence). This CDR3 contains 15 residues.

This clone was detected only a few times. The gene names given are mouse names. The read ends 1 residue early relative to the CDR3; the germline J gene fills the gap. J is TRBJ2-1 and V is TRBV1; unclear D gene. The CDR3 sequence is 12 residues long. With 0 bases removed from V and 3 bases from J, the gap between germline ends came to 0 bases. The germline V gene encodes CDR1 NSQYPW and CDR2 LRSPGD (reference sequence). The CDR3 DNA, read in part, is TGCACCTGCAGTGCAGACTATGCTGAGCAGTTC. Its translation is CTCSADYAEQF. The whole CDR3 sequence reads CTCSADYAEQFF.

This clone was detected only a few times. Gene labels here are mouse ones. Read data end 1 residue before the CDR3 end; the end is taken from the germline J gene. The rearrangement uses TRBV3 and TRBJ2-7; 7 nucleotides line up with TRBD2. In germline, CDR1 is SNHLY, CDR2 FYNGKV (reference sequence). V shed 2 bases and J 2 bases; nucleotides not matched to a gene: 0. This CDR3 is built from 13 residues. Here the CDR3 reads CASSLLGAYEQYF. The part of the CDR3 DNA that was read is TGTGCCAGCAGCTTACTGGGGGCCTATGAACAGTAC.

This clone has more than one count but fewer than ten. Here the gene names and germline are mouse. The CDR3 loop is CASSLDGNYAEQFF. The covered CDR3 bases are TGTGCCAGCAGTTTGGACGGTAACTATGCTGAGCAGTTC. The chain joins TRBV26 to TRBJ2-1; D remains ambiguous. The CDR3 extends 1 residue past the end of the read, so its final part is completed from the germline J gene. The V and J ends lost 5 bases and 0 bases respectively, with 8 bases between them. CDR3 length equals 14 residues. Germline lookup yields CDR1 KGHPV and CDR2 FQNQEV (reference sequence).

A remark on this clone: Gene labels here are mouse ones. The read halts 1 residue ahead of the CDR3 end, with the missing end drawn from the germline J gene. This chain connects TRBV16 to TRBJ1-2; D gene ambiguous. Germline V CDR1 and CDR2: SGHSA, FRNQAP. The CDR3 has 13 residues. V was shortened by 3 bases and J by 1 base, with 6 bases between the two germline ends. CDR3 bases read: TGTGCAAGCAGCTTCGGCAGAAACTCCGACTACACC. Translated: CASSFGRNSDYT. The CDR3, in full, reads CASSFGRNSDYTF.